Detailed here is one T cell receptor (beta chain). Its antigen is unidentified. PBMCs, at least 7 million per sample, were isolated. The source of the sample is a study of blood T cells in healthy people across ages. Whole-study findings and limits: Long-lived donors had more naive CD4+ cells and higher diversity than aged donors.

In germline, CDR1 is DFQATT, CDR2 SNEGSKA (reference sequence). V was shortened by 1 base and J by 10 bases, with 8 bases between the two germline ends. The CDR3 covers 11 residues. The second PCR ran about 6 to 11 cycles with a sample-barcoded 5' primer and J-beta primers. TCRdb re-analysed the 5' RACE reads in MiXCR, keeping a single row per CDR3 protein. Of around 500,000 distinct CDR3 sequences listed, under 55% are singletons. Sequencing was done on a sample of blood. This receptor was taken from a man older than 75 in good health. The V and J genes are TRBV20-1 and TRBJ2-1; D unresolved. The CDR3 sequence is CSARVIGEQFF. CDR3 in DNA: TGCAGTGCTAGAGTGATAGGGGAGCAGTTCTTC.